The rows below give T cell receptor beta chains drawn from one sample of a study of blood T cell repertoires in COVID-19. Repertoires were generated with immunoSEQ multiplex PCR, while TCRdb's copy carries only in-frame clones and drops some. Seen here are about 260,000 clones, 75% to 95% observed once, and the top ten hold approximately 2.6%. Sequencing was performed on peripheral blood. These receptors came from a person between 18 and 35 years old with COVID-19, enrolled during active disease. Both conserved end residues are part of each CDR3. D genes are given only for firm matches. The size of a clone is reported for some rows only, either as once, few or many, or as a class for expanded clones.

V gene	J gene	D gene	clone size	CDR3 DNA	CDR3 protein
TRBV4-2	TRBJ2-7	NA	NA	TGTGCCAGCAGCCCCGATATCTGGGGGGACTACGAGCAGTACTTC	CASSPDIWGDYEQYF
TRBV27	TRBJ2-1	NA	NA	TGTGCCAGCAGTTCCCGACTAGAGTGGGATGAGCAGTTCTTC	CASSSRLEWDEQFF
TRBV4-1	TRBJ2-5	TRBD2	NA	TGCGCCAGCAGCCAAGATAAAGCGGGGGAGACCCAGTACTTC	CASSQDKAGETQYF
TRBV11-2	TRBJ2-7	TRBD2	NA	TGTGCCAGCAGCGTAACTAGCGGGGAGTACGAGCAGTACTTC	CASSVTSGEYEQYF
TRBV6-4	TRBJ1-4	TRBD1	NA	TGTGCCAGCAGTGTAGGGACAGCAAATGAAAAACTGTTTTTT	CASSVGTANEKLFF
TRBV10-3	TRBJ2-3	TRBD2	NA	TGTGCCATCACCCCGACTAGCGGGAGTTCCACAGATACGCAGTATTTT	CAITPTSGSSTDTQYF
TRBV7-9	TRBJ2-7	NA	NA	TGTGCCAGCAGCAAGCTGTACGAGCAGTACTTC	CASSKLYEQYF
TRBV6-6	TRBJ2-2	NA	NA	TGTGCCAGCAGTTACGGGCGCAGGGTAACCGGGGAGCTGTTTTTT	CASSYGRRVTGELFF
TRBV27	TRBJ2-1	TRBD2	NA	TGTGCCAGCAGTGTGGGACTAGCGGGAGAGTACAATGAGCAGTTCTTC	CASSVGLAGEYNEQFF
TRBV19	TRBJ2-7	TRBD1	NA	TGTGCCAGTAGTAGCGGGACAGGAGACTACGAGCAGTACTTC	CASSSGTGDYEQYF
TRBV7-2	TRBJ2-7	NA	NA	TGTGCCAGCAGCCCCTACAGGTTGCAGTACTTC	CASSPYRLQYF
TRBV7-9	TRBJ2-5	TRBD1	NA	TGTGCCAGCAGCTCAGGACAGGAACAGTACTTC	CASSSGQEQYF
TRBV6-4	TRBJ2-5	NA	NA	TGTGCCAGGACGCGAAGACTACATAAAGAGACCCAGTACTTC	CARTRRLHKETQYF
TRBV7-2	TRBJ1-1	NA	NA	TGTGCCAGCAGCTTAGTAGTCGGGGGGAACACTGAAGCTTTCTTT	CASSLVVGGNTEAFF
TRBV9	TRBJ2-7	TRBD2	NA	TGTGCCAGCAGCCCCGTAGCGGGTGCCTACGAGCAGTACTTC	CASSPVAGAYEQYF
TRBV5-1	TRBJ2-1	NA	once	TGCGCCAGCAGCTTGAGGGTCGGGAGCTCCTACAATGAGCAGTTCTTC	CASSLRVGSSYNEQFF
TRBV25-1	TRBJ2-7	TRBD2	NA	TGTGCCAGCAGTGACTCACGCCGAGCGGGAGAATTCTACGAGCAGTACTTC	CASSDSRRAGEFYEQYF
TRBV15	TRBJ2-7	NA	NA	TGTGCCACCAGCAGAGGGGACTTGGTTCCCTACGAGCAGTACTTC	CATSRGDLVPYEQYF
TRBV6-2/TRBV6-3	TRBJ1-5	NA	once	TGTGCCAGCAGTTATGCCGGGGGGCTCGAGCCCCAGCATTTT	CASSYAGGLEPQHF
TRBV27	TRBJ1-1	TRBD1	NA	TGTGCCAGCAGTTACAGGGGACGTGGTGAAGCTTTCTTT	CASSYRGRGEAFF
TRBV24-1	TRBJ2-1	TRBD1	NA	TGTGCCACCAGTGAGCATGGACAGGGAATTTACAATGAGCAGTTCTTC	CATSEHGQGIYNEQFF
TRBV12-3/TRBV12-4	TRBJ1-2	NA	NA	TGTGCCAGCAGAACACGAAACTATGGCTACACCTTC	CASRTRNYGYTF
TRBV3-1/TRBV3-2	TRBJ2-5	TRBD2	NA	TGTGCCAGCAGCCCATCTAGCGGGGGGCTGGGGGAGACCCAGTACTTC	CASSPSSGGLGETQYF
TRBV29-1	TRBJ2-3	NA	NA	TGCAGCGTAGAACAGGGAGATACGCAGTATTTT	CSVEQGDTQYF
TRBV7-3	TRBJ2-5	TRBD2	NA	TGTGCCAGCAGCTTAAGGGGCGGGAGTACTGCGGAGACCCAGTACTTC	CASSLRGGSTAETQYF
TRBV27	TRBJ2-7	TRBD1	NA	TGTGCCAGCAGTTTCGCGGGACAGGCCTACGAGCAGTACTTC	CASSFAGQAYEQYF
TRBV19	TRBJ1-1	NA	NA	TGTGCCAGTAGGACAGGCGACATGAACACTGAAGCTTTCTTT	CASRTGDMNTEAFF
TRBV19	TRBJ1-1	TRBD1	NA	TGTGCCAGTAGTATGGGACAGCAGAACACTGAAGCTTTCTTT	CASSMGQQNTEAFF
TRBV6-2/TRBV6-3	TRBJ1-2	TRBD1	NA	TGTGCCAGCAGTTCCCCCGGGACAGGGGGAGCAGGCTACACCTTC	CASSSPGTGGAGYTF
TRBV7-2	TRBJ2-2	NA	NA	TGTGCCAGCAGCCGGACGGTTAGCGCCGGGGAGCTGTTTTTT	CASSRTVSAGELFF
TRBV7-3	TRBJ2-2	TRBD1	NA	TGTGCCAGCAGCCAACAGGGGGGCATTAGCGGGGAGCTGTTTTTT	CASSQQGGISGELFF
TRBV5-1	TRBJ2-1	NA	NA	TGCGCCAGCAGCTTGGGGTCAGGGTTCTACAATGAGCAGTTCTTC	CASSLGSGFYNEQFF
TRBV11-3	TRBJ1-3	NA	NA	TGTGCCAGCAGCTTCTCAGGGGCTGGAAACACCATATATTTT	CASSFSGAGNTIYF
TRBV24-1	TRBJ1-2	NA	NA	TGTGCCACCAGCGGGGAAACTAACTATGGCTACACCTTC	CATSGETNYGYTF
TRBV19	TRBJ2-7	TRBD2	NA	TGTGCCAGTAGTAGCAAGACTAGCGGGAACTACGAGCAGTACTTC	CASSSKTSGNYEQYF
TRBV19	TRBJ2-1	TRBD2	NA	TGTGCCAGTAGTATTGGACTAGCGGCCCCCTACAATGAGCAGTTCTTC	CASSIGLAAPYNEQFF
TRBV7-2	TRBJ2-1	NA	NA	TGTGCCAGCAGCTTAGAACTAGGCAATGAGCAGTTCTTC	CASSLELGNEQFF
TRBV18	TRBJ1-4	TRBD1	NA	TGTGCCAGCTCACCACCGCGTACAGGGGGCAGGGAAAAACTGTTTTTT	CASSPPRTGGREKLFF
TRBV30	TRBJ1-2	NA	NA	TGTGCCTGGAGTCGTGGAGCAGGGGAGACCTATGGCTACACCTTC	CAWSRGAGETYGYTF
TRBV9	TRBJ1-3	NA	NA	TGTGCCAGCAGCCCACGGGACTCTGGAAACACCATATATTTT	CASSPRDSGNTIYF
TRBV28	TRBJ2-7	TRBD2	NA	TGTGCCAGCACCCTATCCATAGCGGGTTCTAGCTCCTACGAGCAGTACTTC	CASTLSIAGSSSYEQYF
TRBV29-1	TRBJ1-2	TRBD1	NA	TGCAGCGTTGATTATCCGGGACAGGGCGCCTATGGCTACACCTTC	CSVDYPGQGAYGYTF
TRBV3-1/TRBV3-2	TRBJ1-5	TRBD1	few	TGTGCCAGCAGCGGACCCGGGACAGGGAATCAGCCCCAGCATTTT	CASSGPGTGNQPQHF
TRBV28	TRBJ2-7	NA	NA	TGTGCCAGCACCGCCCCGGGACTTAACTACGAGCAGTACTTC	CASTAPGLNYEQYF
TRBV11-2	TRBJ1-5	NA	NA	TGTGCCAGCAGCTTTGGGGGGGCGGGGAGCAATCAGCCCCAGCATTTT	CASSFGGAGSNQPQHF
TRBV7-9	TRBJ2-2	NA	NA	TGTGCCAGCAGCCCCGTACTACGGATGAACACCGGGGAGCTGTTTTTT	CASSPVLRMNTGELFF
TRBV6-2/TRBV6-3	TRBJ2-1	TRBD2	NA	TGTGCCAGCAGTTATCTCAATCGGGCTAGCGGGAGTCACAATGAGCAGTTCTTC	CASSYLNRASGSHNEQFF
TRBV12-3/TRBV12-4	TRBJ2-1	NA	once	TGTGCCAGCAGTCGGTACAATGAGCAGTTCTTC	CASSRYNEQFF
TRBV5-4	TRBJ2-5	NA	NA	TGTGCCAGCAGCAACGCGGAGACCCAGTACTTC	CASSNAETQYF
TRBV5-6	TRBJ1-2	NA	few	TGTGCCAGCAGCTTCACCAACGAGTACGGCTACACCTTC	CASSFTNEYGYTF
TRBV9	TRBJ2-1	TRBD2	NA	TGTGCCAGCAGCGAGACTAGCGGGAGGTTAGGTGAGCAGTTCTTC	CASSETSGRLGEQFF
TRBV5-4	TRBJ1-1	NA	NA	TGTGCCAGCAGCCCCGACGGACAGCTGAACACTGAAGCTTTCTTT	CASSPDGQLNTEAFF
TRBV5-1	TRBJ2-7	TRBD2	NA	TGCGCCAGCAGCTGGACGTGGCTAGCGGGAACCTCCTACGAGCAGTACTTC	CASSWTWLAGTSYEQYF
TRBV5-1	TRBJ2-5	TRBD2	NA	TGCGCCAGCATGCGGGGGATTCAAGAGACCCAGTACTTC	CASMRGIQETQYF
TRBV4-1	TRBJ2-7	TRBD2	NA	TGCGCCAGCAGCCAAAACTTAGCGGGAGGGACCTACGAGCAGTACTTC	CASSQNLAGGTYEQYF
TRBV7-9	TRBJ1-2	NA	NA	TGTGCCAGCAGCTTGACCCGCGCAGGGGCGGAGGAATTTGGCTACACCTTC	CASSLTRAGAEEFGYTF
TRBV10-3	TRBJ1-2	NA	NA	TGTGCCGTGGCCGAGGGGGATGATGGCTACACCTTC	CAVAEGDDGYTF
TRBV19	TRBJ1-1	TRBD1	NA	TGTGCCAGTAGTTGGGGACAGGGGAACACTGAAGCTTTCTTT	CASSWGQGNTEAFF
TRBV18	TRBJ2-5	NA	NA	TGTGCCAGCTCCCGGACGGGAGAAGAGACCCAGTACTTC	CASSRTGEETQYF
TRBV6-1	TRBJ2-1	NA	NA	TGTGCCAGCAGTGACCTCGGAGTGGGTATCAATGAGCAGTTCTTC	CASSDLGVGINEQFF